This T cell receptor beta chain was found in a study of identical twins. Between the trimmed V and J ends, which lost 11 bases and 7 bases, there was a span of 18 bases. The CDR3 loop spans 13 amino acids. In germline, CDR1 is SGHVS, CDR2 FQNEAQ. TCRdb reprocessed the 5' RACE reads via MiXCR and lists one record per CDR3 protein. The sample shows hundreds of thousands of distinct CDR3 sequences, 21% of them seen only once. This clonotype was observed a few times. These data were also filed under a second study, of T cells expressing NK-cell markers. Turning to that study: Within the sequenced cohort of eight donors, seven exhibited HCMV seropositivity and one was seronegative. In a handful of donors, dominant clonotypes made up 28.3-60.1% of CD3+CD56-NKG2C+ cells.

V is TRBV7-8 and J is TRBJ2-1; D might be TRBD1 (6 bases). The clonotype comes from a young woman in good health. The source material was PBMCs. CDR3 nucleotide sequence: TGTGCCGTTGATCCAGGGGAAGGGAATGAGCAGTTCTTC. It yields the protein CAVDPGEGNEQFF.